The 23 T cell receptor beta chains reported below all come from one sample, sequenced in a study of OX40 agonist ivuxolimab in advanced cancers. Sequencing was performed with immunoSEQ multiplex PCR; in TCRdb, only in-frame clones are kept and a portion is missing. The data hold more than 9,000 clones, with 78% observed a single time. The specimen was CD4+ or CD8+ T cells sorted from blood, collected in a trial of the OX40 agonist ivuxolimab. The receptors were gathered from an adult with an advanced solid tumor such as melanoma, head and neck, liver or kidney cancer.

The gene calls are TRBV10-2 and TRBJ2-3; D uncertain. V lost 5 bases to trimming and J lost 5 bases, with 2 bases between them. The germline V gene encodes CDR1 WSHSY and CDR2 SAAADI. There are 10 residues in the CDR3. The CDR3 loop reads CASSLDTQYF. The CDR3 bases are TGCGCCAGCAGTTTAGATACGCAGTATTTT.

The genes are TRBV9 and TRBJ2-1; TRBD2 matches at 8 bases. From germline, CDR1 is SGDLS and CDR2 YYNGEE. The CDR3 runs to 17 residues. The V and J ends lost 3 bases and 5 bases, in that order; junction bases with no gene match: 13. The DNA of the CDR3 is TGTGCCAGCAGCGCCTGGAGTTCGGGAGGGCCAAACAATGAGCAGTTCTTC. Encoded protein: CASSAWSSGGPNNEQFF. Looking up the rest from reference TRBV9 and TRBJ2-1 gives the full variable domain: DSGVTQTPKHLITATGQRVTLRCSPRSGDLSVYWYQQSLDQGLQFLIQYYNGEERAKGNILERFSAQQFPDLHSELNLSSLELGDSALYFCASSAWSSGGPNNEQFFGPGTRLTVL.

The chain joins TRBV7-8 to TRBJ2-3; TRBD2 matches 11 bases. This CDR3 has 15 residues. In germline, CDR1 is SGHVS, CDR2 FQNEAQ. J lost 2 bases, V lost 8 bases, and 6 bases had no gene match. CDR3 in amino acids: CASRELAGVTDTQYF. CDR3 DNA sequence: TGTGCCAGCCGCGAACTAGCGGGGGTCACAGATACGCAGTATTTT.

J is TRBJ2-3 and V is TRBV5-6; tentative D call: TRBD2 (6 bases). The CDR3 runs to 16 residues. Germline-derived CDR1 and CDR2 are SGHDT and YYEEEE. Between the trimmed V and J ends, which lost 4 bases and 2 bases, there was a span of 17 bases. CDR3 nucleotides: TGTGCCAGCAGCCCAAGGAGGGGAACATACACAGATACGCAGTATTTT. Residues: CASSPRRGTYTDTQYF.

The chain employs TRBV11-3 and TRBJ2-2; 7 bases match TRBD1. Germline CDR1 is SGHNT and CDR2 is YENEEA. The V segment lost 3 bases and the J segment 0 bases; nucleotides outside the gene matches: 7. This CDR3 is 17 amino acids long. The CDR3 DNA is TGTGCCAGCAGCTTCCCAAGGACAGGACCGAACACCGGGGAGCTGTTTTTT. Protein: CASSFPRTGPNTGELFF.

The J gene is TRBJ1-6, the V gene TRBV7-9, with D unclear. V lost 6 bases, J lost 7 bases, and 7 bases lay in between. This CDR3 is 12 amino acids long. Germline V gene sequence: CDR1 SEHNR, CDR2 FQNEAQ (reference sequence). The CDR3 coding sequence is TGTGCCAGCAGTATTATAAATTCACCCCTCCACTTT. Its protein is CASSIINSPLHF.

The V and J genes are TRBV30 and TRBJ1-1; possible D gene TRBD1, 5 bases. Germline assignment: CDR1 GTSNPN and CDR2 SVGIG (reference sequence). Trimming left V 5 bases short and J 5 bases short, with 15 bases between. CDR3 length equals 13 residues. CDR3 in DNA: TGTGCCTGGGGGGACGGCCCCGGGACTGAAGCTTTCTTT. This translates into CAWGDGPGTEAFF.

The table lists this clone with a few counts. The chain employs TRBV7-9 and TRBJ1-4, with D unclear. The ends were cut back, 7 bases at V and 4 bases at J, with 4 bases in the middle. The CDR3 extends over 11 amino acids. Germline V lookup: CDR1 SEHNR, CDR2 FQNEAQ (reference sequence). CDR3 region: CASILNEKLFF. The CDR3 DNA reads as TGTGCCAGCATCCTTAATGAAAAACTGTTTTTT.

The gene calls are TRBV5-6 and TRBJ2-7, with 10 bases aligning to TRBD1. J gave up 2 bases and V 4 bases, and 3 bases lay outside the gene matches. CDR3 length: 14 amino acids. Germline V gives CDR1 SGHDT, CDR2 YYEEEE. The CDR3 DNA reads TGTGCCAGCAGCCCAGGACAGGGGGCCTACGAGCAGTACTTC. Translating it yields CASSPGQGAYEQYF. Filled out from reference TRBV5-6 and TRBJ2-7, the complete variable domain reads DAGVTQSPTHLIKTRGQQVTLRCSPKSGHDTVSWYQQALGQGPQFIFQYYEEEERQRGNFPDRFSGHQFPNYSSELNVNALLLGDSALYLCASSPGQGAYEQYFGPGTRLTVT.

Written as DNA, the CDR3 is TGTGCCAGCAGCTTTGGCCGAGGGGAGACCCAGTACTTC. Translation: CASSFGRGETQYF. The chain couples TRBV27 to TRBJ2-5, with D perhaps matching TRBD2 (5 bases). The length of the CDR3 is 13 residues. Trimming removed 6 bases at V and 5 bases at J, with 13 bases between. Germline lookup yields CDR1 MNHEY and CDR2 SMNVEV (reference sequence).

The chain has TRBV7-8 and TRBJ2-3; D perhaps matches TRBD1 (5 bases). The germline V gene encodes CDR1 SGHVS and CDR2 FQNEAQ. The germline V and J ends were trimmed by 3 bases and 0 bases, with 10 bases remaining between them. The CDR3 spans 15 residues. The CDR3 DNA is TGTGCCAGCAGCTTCAACAGGTTTAGCACAGATACGCAGTATTTT. As protein: CASSFNRFSTDTQYF.

This clone turned up a few times. The chain links TRBV12-5 to TRBJ2-3, with no clear D. The V end lost 2 bases, the J end lost 3 bases, and 15 bases lay between the germline ends. This CDR3 comprises 16 residues. Germline assignment: CDR1 LGHNT and CDR2 FRNRAP. CDR3 bases: TGTGCTAGTGGTTTGTCCACCGGTGGTTGGACAGATACGCAGTATTTT. The encoded protein is CASGLSTGGWTDTQYF.

This chain connects TRBV27 to TRBJ1-5; D remains unclear. V lost 5 bases and J 5 bases, leaving 16 bases between the germline ends. Germline CDR1 reads MNHEY; CDR2 reads SMNVEV (reference sequence). The CDR3 length is 15 residues. The CDR3 sequence: CASSPSPPAYQPQHF. The CDR3 DNA reads TGTGCCAGCAGTCCGTCCCCTCCGGCTTATCAGCCCCAGCATTTT.

This clone came up once. V gene TRBV5-4 combines with J gene TRBJ2-3; possible D gene TRBD1, 6 bases. CDR1 and CDR2 (germline): SGHNT, YYREEE (reference sequence). V lost 0 bases and J lost 1, with 12 bases in between. This CDR3 spans 16 amino acids. The CDR3 coding sequence is TGTGCCAGCAGCTTGGATGGGGGCAGGGGCACAGATACGCAGTATTTT. It translates to CASSLDGGRGTDTQYF.

The rearrangement joins TRBV29-1 to TRBJ2-1; D ambiguous. Deletions cut 5 bases from V and 8 bases from J, with 10 bases between. The CDR3 is 11 residues long. Germline V gives CDR1 SQVTM, CDR2 ANQGSEA. The CDR3 bases are TGCAGCGTTCCGGGTCTGGATGAGCAGTTCTTC. Protein product: CSVPGLDEQFF.

In DNA form, the CDR3 reads TGTGCCTGGGGCCAGGGGGCCTACGAGCAGTACTTC. Amino acid sequence: CAWGQGAYEQYF. This rearrangement joins TRBV30 to TRBJ2-5; 7 nucleotides agree with TRBD1. The DNA end lines up better with TRBJ2-7; the J call may be wrong. The CDR3 covers 12 residues. Germline V gene data show CDR1 as GTSNPN and CDR2 as SVGIG (reference sequence).

About this clone itself: A read error may explain this, as a much larger clone is one base away. The chain employs TRBV7-7 and TRBJ2-5, with D possibly being TRBD2 (5 bases). From germline, CDR1 is SSHAT and CDR2 FNYEAQ (reference sequence). The CDR3 consists of 16 residues. The CDR3 coding sequence is TGTGCTAGCAGCTTTGGCGAGAGTCGGGGTGAGGAGACCCAGTACTTC. Translating gives CASSFGESRGEETQYF.

This clone was counted only a few times. This sequence joins TRBV5-6 and TRBJ2-1, with D possibly matching TRBD2 (5 bases). Germline CDR1 and CDR2: SGHDT and YYEEEE. V was shortened by 3 bases and J by 2 bases, with 18 bases between the two germline ends. This CDR3 contains 17 residues. CDR3 residues: CASSWQGLEFAYNEQFF. CDR3 in DNA: TGTGCCAGCAGCTGGCAAGGACTGGAGTTCGCCTACAATGAGCAGTTCTTC.

CDR3 DNA sequence: TGCGCCAGCAGCCAAGGGCAGGGAAGTTACGAGCAGTACTTC. This sequence encodes CASSQGQGSYEQYF. The chain is built from TRBV4-1 and TRBJ2-7, with D perhaps matching TRBD1 (5 bases). In germline, CDR1 is MGHRA, CDR2 YSYEKL. Trimming left V 1 base short and J 4 bases short, with 11 bases between. The CDR3 is 14 residues long.

The gene calls are TRBV11-3 and TRBJ2-5; TRBD2 agrees at 12 bases. The CDR3 covers 17 residues. Germline trimming cut 5 bases from V and 2 bases from J; bases unmatched to any gene: 9. CDR1 and CDR2 from the germline V gene are SGHNT and YENEEA. CDR3: CASSARTGLAGQETQYF. The CDR3 region has the DNA TGTGCCAGCAGCGCCAGAACCGGACTAGCGGGACAAGAGACCCAGTACTTC.

The chain recombines TRBV30 with TRBJ2-1, with 11 positions matching TRBD1. Per the germline V gene, CDR1 is GTSNPN and CDR2 is SVGIG (reference sequence). The ends lost 0 bases at V and 8 bases at J; junction bases unmatched: 6. The CDR3 loop spans 15 amino acids. The CDR3 reads CAWSVGTGGMDEQFF. The DNA of the CDR3 is TGTGCCTGGAGTGTGGGGACAGGGGGTATGGATGAGCAGTTCTTC.

This sequence joins TRBV9 and TRBJ2-7, with D hard to call. This CDR3 comprises 14 residues. CDR1 and CDR2 from the germline V gene are SGDLS and YYNGEE. The germline V and J ends were trimmed by 4 bases and 2 bases, with 13 bases remaining between them. The CDR3 DNA reads TGTGCCAGCAGCCCCCCGGCAGGTACCTACGAGCAGTACTTC. Protein product: CASSPPAGTYEQYF.

About this clone itself: The sample holds other DNA sequences that translate to the same CDR3. J is TRBJ1-1 and V is TRBV5-1; TRBD1 might be the D (5 bases). CDR1 and CDR2 (germline): SGHRS, YFSETQ. The CDR3 is made up of 14 amino acids. V was shortened by 1 base and J by 0 bases, with 7 bases between the two germline ends. CDR3 region: CASSLWDLNTEAFF. The CDR3 DNA follows: TGCGCCAGCAGCTTGTGGGACTTGAACACTGAAGCTTTCTTT.